Shown below are 11 T cell receptor beta chains from a single sample sequenced in a study of cytomegalovirus exposure and HLA in healthy donors. PCR primers comprised 60 Vbeta and 13 Jbeta primers. The data were produced by immunoSEQ multiplex PCR, yet TCRdb's version contains in-frame clones alone and is incomplete. The table includes 50,000 to 60,000 clones, 75% to 80% detected once. Sample: PBMCs. Source of these receptors: a female donor in good health and CMV-seronegative.

Comments on this clone: The same CDR3 can be traced to other DNA sequences in this sample. The genes are TRBV5-4 and TRBJ1-1; weak D call: TRBD1 (5 bases). Trimming left V 0 bases short and J 5 bases short, with 8 bases between. In germline, CDR1 is SGHNT, CDR2 YYREEE (reference sequence). The CDR3 covers 13 residues. The CDR3 DNA reads as TGTGCCAGCAGCTTGGGTGGGGGGACTGAAGCTTTCTTT. Translated: CASSLGGGTEAFF.

This clone was observed a single time. The gene calls are TRBV7-6 and TRBJ2-2; D unclear. The CDR3 has 14 amino acids. Germline V lookup: CDR1 SGHVS, CDR2 FNYEAQ. V lost 2 bases and J lost 4, with 8 bases in between. CDR3 protein: CASSLILSTGELFF. The CDR3 region has the DNA TGTGCCAGCAGCTTAATCCTATCCACCGGGGAGCTGTTTTTT.

This clone has just one count. This rearrangement joins TRBV11-2 to TRBJ2-5; 7 bases agree with TRBD1. This CDR3 has 16 residues. The V gene end was trimmed by 4 bases and the J gene end by 5 bases; junction bases not matched to a gene: 13. Germline CDR1 reads SGHAT; CDR2 reads FQNNGV. DNA of the CDR3: TGTGCCAGCAGCTCCTCCCCACAGGGGCTCCGGGAGACCCAGTACTTC. Translated: CASSSSPQGLRETQYF.

V gene TRBV6-5 combines with J gene TRBJ1-1; D remains ambiguous. Germline CDR1 and CDR2: MNHEY and SVGAGI. With 0 bases removed from V and 6 bases from J, the gap between germline ends came to 14 bases. This CDR3 is built from 15 residues. The CDR3 coding sequence is TGTGCCAGCAGTTACTCGTTGGGAGGGAGGCCTGAAGCTTTCTTT. Its translation is CASSYSLGGRPEAFF.

The rearrangement uses TRBV18 and TRBJ1-6; the D gene is possibly TRBD1 (6 bases). CDR3 length: 14 amino acids. Germline assignment: CDR1 KGHSH and CDR2 LQKENI. The V end was cut by 2 bases, the J end by 6 bases, with 8 bases between. The CDR3 coding sequence is TGTGCCAGCTCACCAGGGGGCAGTAATTCACCCCTCCACTTT. It codes for CASSPGGSNSPLHF.

The rearrangement joins TRBV6-5 to TRBJ2-2; D is undetermined. This CDR3 is built from 14 residues. V shed 6 bases and J shed 2 bases, with 10 bases lying between them. The germline V gene encodes CDR1 MNHEY and CDR2 SVGAGI. CDR3 amino acids: CASRLLINTGELFF. The CDR3 DNA reads as TGTGCCAGCAGACTCCTTATAAACACCGGGGAGCTGTTTTTT.

This sequence joins TRBV25-1 and TRBJ2-2; a possible D gene is TRBD1 (6 bases). Between the trimmed V and J ends, which lost 6 bases and 2 bases, there was a span of 10 bases. The CDR3 loop spans 14 amino acids. Germline V CDR1 and CDR2: MGHDK, SYGVNS. CDR3 in amino acids: CASRGQINTGELFF. The CDR3 nucleotides are TGTGCCAGCAGAGGACAGATCAACACCGGGGAGCTGTTTTTT.

Here the CDR3 DNA reads TGCGCCAGCTCGGGACAGGGGAGCACCGGGGAGCTGTTTTTT. Translated, it gives CASSGQGSTGELFF. The gene calls are TRBV10-2 and TRBJ2-2; the match to TRBD1 covers 10 bases. CDR3 size: 14 residues. The J segment lost 4 bases and the V segment lost 8 bases, leaving 4 bases of the junction unmatched. Germline CDR1 reads WSHSY; CDR2 reads SAAADI.

The chain employs TRBV25-1 and TRBJ2-7; D not resolved. The germline V and J ends were trimmed by 6 bases and 6 bases, with 18 bases remaining between them. The germline CDR1 and CDR2 sequences are MGHDK and SYGVNS. The CDR3 loop spans 14 amino acids. CDR3 protein: CASSRPGSVGEQYF. The CDR3 nucleotides read TGTGCCAGCAGCCGTCCCGGGTCGGTGGGCGAGCAGTACTTC.

The J gene is TRBJ1-2, the V gene TRBV5-4; TRBD1 matches at 7 bases. The CDR3 extends over 15 amino acids. The V gene end was trimmed by 0 bases and the J gene end by 4 bases; junction bases not matched to a gene: 6. Germline CDR1 is SGHNT and CDR2 is YYREEE (reference sequence). Here the CDR3 DNA reads TGTGCCAGCAGCTTGGGTAAGACAGGGCCCTATGGCTACACCTTC. Protein sequence: CASSLGKTGPYGYTF.

This chain joins TRBV5-4 and TRBJ2-1, with 7 bases lining up with TRBD1. V dropped 6 bases and J dropped 0; count of bases not matched to a gene: 6. The CDR3 contains 15 residues. CDR1 is SGHNT, CDR2 YYREEE, per germline (reference sequence). The CDR3 DNA follows: TGTGCCAGCAATCCGGGACAGAGCTCCTACAATGAGCAGTTCTTC. This gives the protein CASNPGQSSYNEQFF.